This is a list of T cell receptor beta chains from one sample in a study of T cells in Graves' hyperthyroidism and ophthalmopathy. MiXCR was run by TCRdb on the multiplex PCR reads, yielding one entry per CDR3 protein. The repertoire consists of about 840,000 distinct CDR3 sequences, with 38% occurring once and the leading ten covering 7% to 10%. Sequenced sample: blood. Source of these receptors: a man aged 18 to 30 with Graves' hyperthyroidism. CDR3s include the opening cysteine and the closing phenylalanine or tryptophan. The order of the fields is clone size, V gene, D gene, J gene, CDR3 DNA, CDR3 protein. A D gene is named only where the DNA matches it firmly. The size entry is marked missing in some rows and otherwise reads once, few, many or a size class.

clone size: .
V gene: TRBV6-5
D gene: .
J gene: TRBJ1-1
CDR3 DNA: TGTGCCAGCAGTTACTCGGAGGGGACCACTGAAGCTTTCTTT
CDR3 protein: CASSYSEGTTEAFF

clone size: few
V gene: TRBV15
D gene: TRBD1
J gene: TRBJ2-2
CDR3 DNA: TGTGCCACCAGCAGTCCCCGGGGGACAGGGAACACCGGGGAGCTGTTTTTT
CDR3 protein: CATSSPRGTGNTGELFF

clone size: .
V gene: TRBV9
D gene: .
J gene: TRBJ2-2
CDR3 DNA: TGCGCCAGCAGCCAAGTGGGGAGAGGGACCGGGGAGCTGTTTTTT
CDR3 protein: CASSQVGRGTGELFF

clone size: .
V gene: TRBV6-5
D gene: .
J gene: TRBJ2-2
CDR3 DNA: TGTGCCAGCAGTTTATATACAGAACCGACCGGGGAGCTGTTTTTT
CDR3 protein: CASSLYTEPTGELFF

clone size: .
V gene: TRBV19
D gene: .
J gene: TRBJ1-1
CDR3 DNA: TGTGCCAGTAGTATAGACAGCATCAACACTGAAGCTTTCTTT
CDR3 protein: CASSIDSINTEAFF

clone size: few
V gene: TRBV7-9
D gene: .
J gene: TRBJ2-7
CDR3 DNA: TGTGCCAGCAGCTTGGACACGCGCTACGAGCAGTACTTC
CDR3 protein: CASSLDTRYEQYF

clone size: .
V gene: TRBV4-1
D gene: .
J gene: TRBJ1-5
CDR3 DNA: TGCGCCAGCAGCCAAGATTGGGGGATGGGCAATCAGCCCCAGCATTTT
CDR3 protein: CASSQDWGMGNQPQHF

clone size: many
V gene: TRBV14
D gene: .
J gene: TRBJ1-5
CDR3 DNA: TGTGCCAGCAGCCAGACAACAGGGATAAGGCCCCAGCATTTT
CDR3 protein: CASSQTTGIRPQHF

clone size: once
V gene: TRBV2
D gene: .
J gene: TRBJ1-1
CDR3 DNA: TGTGCCAGCAGTACAGGTCCATTAAATTCCATAGACATGAACACTGAAGCTTTCTTT
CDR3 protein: CASSTGPLNSIDMNTEAFF

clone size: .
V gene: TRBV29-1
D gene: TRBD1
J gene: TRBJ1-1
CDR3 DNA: TGCAGCGCTGACATACAACAGGGGGCATCCACCGCGAACACTGAAGCTTTCTTT
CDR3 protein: CSADIQQGASTANTEAFF